The present TCR beta chain was sequenced within a study of control samples from healthy donors and cancer patients. Assay: immunoSEQ multiplex PCR; the TCRdb copy retains only in-frame clones and omits some. Of some 410,000 clones listed, about 93% are singletons. The CDR3 extends over 13 amino acids. Trimming stripped 4 bases from V and 6 bases from J, with 10 bases between. CDR1 SGDLS and CDR2 YYNGEE come from the germline V gene. The source is a man aged 35-49 years with head and neck cancer. This chain connects TRBV9 to TRBJ2-2; D not resolved. The sample consisted of PBMCs. The CDR3 nucleotides read TGTGCCAGCAGCTTAGGAGTTTCCGGGGAGCTGTTTTTT. As protein: CASSLGVSGELFF.